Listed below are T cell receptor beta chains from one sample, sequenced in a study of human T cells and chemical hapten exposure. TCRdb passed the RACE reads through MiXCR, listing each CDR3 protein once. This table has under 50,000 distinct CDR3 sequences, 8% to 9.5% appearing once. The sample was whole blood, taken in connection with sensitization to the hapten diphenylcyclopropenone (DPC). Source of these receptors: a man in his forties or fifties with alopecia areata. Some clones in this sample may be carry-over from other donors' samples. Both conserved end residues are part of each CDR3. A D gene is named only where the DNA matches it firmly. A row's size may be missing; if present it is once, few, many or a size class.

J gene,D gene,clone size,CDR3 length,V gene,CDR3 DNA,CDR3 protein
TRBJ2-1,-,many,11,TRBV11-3,TGTGCCAGCAGCCAGAACAATGAGCAGTTCTTC,CASSQNNEQFF
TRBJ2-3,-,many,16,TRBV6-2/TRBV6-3,TGTGCCAGCAGTTACGGCGAGACCGGGACTTCAGATACGCAGTATTTT,CASSYGETGTSDTQYF
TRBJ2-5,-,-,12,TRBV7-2,TGTGCCAGCAGCTCATACGGCGGGACCCAGTACTTC,CASSSYGGTQYF
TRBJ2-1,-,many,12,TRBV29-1,TGCAGCGTGCGGAGGGCGTACAATGAGCAGTTCTTC,CSVRRAYNEQFF
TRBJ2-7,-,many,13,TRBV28,TGTGCCAGCAGTCCGGGCCTGTGGTCGGAGCAGTACTTC,CASSPGLWSEQYF
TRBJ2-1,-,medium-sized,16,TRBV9,TGTGCCAGCAGCGAGGGACGGGACATCCCCTACAATGAGCAGTTCTTC,CASSEGRDIPYNEQFF
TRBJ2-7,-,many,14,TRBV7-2,TGTGCCAGCAGCTTAGCAAACGTACAGGAACACCAGTACTTC,CASSLANVQEHQYF
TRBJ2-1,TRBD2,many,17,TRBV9,TGTGCCAGCAGTCGTGGGACTAGCGTTGACTCCTACAATGAGCAGTTCTTC,CASSRGTSVDSYNEQFF
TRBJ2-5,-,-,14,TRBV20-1,TGCAGTGCTAGAGACAGGGGAGGTAGAGAGACCCAGTACTTC,CSARDRGGRETQYF
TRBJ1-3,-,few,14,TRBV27,TGTGCCAGCGCACGGGGGGGCTCTGGAAACACCATATATTTT,CASARGGSGNTIYF